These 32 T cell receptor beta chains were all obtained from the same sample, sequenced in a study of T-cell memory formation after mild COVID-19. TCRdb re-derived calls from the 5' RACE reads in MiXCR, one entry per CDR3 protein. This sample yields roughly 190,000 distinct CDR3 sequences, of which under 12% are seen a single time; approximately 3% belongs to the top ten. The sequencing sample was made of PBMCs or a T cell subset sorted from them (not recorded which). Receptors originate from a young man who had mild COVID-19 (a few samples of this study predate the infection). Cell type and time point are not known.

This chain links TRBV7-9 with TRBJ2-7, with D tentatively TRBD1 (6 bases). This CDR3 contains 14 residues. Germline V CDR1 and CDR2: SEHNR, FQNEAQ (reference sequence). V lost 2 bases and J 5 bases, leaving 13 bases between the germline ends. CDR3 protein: CASSLLGAGNEQYF. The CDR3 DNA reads TGTGCCAGCAGCTTACTGGGGGCCGGGAACGAGCAGTACTTC.

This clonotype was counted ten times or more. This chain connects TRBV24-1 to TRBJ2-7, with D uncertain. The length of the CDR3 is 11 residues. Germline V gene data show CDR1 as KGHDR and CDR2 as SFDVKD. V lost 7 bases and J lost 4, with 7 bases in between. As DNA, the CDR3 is TGTGCCACCAGGTTGGGTTACGAGCAGTACGTC. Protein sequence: CATRLGYEQYV.

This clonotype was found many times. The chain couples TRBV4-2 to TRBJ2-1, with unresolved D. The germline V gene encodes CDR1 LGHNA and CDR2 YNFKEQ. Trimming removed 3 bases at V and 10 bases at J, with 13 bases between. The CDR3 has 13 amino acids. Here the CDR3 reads CASSHQKGLEQFF. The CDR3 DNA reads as TGTGCCAGCAGCCATCAGAAAGGTCTCGAGCAGTTCTTC.

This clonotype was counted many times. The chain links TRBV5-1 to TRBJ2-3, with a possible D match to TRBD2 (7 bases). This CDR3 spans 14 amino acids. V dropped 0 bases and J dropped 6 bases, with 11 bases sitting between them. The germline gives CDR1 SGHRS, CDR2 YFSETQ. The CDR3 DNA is TGCGCCAGCAGCTTGGCCTGGGGGGGCGATACGCAGTATTTT. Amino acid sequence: CASSLAWGGDTQYF. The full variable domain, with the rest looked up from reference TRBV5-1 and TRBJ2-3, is KAGVTQTPRYLIKTRGQQVTLSCSPISGHRSVSWYQQTPGQGLQFLFEYFSETQRNKGNFPGRFSGRQFSNSRSEMNVSTLELGDSALYLCASSLAWGGDTQYFGPGTRLTVL.

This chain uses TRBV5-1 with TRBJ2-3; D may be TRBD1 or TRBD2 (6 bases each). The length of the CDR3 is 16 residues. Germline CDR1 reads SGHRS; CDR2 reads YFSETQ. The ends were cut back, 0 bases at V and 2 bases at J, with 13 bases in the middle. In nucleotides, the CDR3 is TGCGCCAGCAGCTTGGAACACGGGGGCGCCACAGATACGCAGTATTTT. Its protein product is CASSLEHGGATDTQYF.

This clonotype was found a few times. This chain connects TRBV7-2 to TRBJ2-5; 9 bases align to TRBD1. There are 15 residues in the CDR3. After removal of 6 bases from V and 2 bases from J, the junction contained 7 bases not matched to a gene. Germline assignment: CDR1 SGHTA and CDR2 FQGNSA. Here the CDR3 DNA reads TGTGCCAGCAGACCTACCGGGACAGGGCAAGAGACCCAGTACTTC. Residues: CASRPTGTGQETQYF.

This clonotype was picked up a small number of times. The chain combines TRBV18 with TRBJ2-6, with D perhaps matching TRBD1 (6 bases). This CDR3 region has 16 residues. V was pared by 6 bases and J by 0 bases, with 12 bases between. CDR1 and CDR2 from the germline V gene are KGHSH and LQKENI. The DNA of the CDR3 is TGTGCCAGCTCTCAAACAGGGAGCTCTGGGGCCAACGTCCTGACTTTC. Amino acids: CASSQTGSSGANVLTF.

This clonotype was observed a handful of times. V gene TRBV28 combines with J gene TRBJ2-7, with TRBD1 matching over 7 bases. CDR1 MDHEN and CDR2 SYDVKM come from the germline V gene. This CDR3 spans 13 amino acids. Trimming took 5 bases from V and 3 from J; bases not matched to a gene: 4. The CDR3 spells CASSRTGNYEQYV. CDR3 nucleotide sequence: TGTGCCAGCAGTAGGACAGGAAACTACGAGCAGTACGTC.

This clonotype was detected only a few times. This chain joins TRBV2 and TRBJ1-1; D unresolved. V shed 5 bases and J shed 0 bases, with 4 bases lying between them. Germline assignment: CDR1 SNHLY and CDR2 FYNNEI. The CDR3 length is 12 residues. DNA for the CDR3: TGTGCCAGCAGTCAGGTGAACACTGAAGCTTTCTTT. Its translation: CASSQVNTEAFF. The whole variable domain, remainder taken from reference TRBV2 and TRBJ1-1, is EPEVTQTPSHQVTQMGQEVILRCVPISNHLYFYWYRQILGQKVEFLVSFYNNEISEKSEIFDDQFSVERPDGSNFTLKIRSTKLEDSAMYFCASSQVNTEAFFGQGTRLTVV.

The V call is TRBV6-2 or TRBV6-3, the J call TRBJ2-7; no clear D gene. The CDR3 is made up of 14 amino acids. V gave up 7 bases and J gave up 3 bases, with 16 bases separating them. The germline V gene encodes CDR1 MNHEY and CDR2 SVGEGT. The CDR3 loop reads CASNQMVSIYEQYF. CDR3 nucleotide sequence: TGTGCCAGCAACCAAATGGTCTCTATCTACGAGCAGTACTTC.

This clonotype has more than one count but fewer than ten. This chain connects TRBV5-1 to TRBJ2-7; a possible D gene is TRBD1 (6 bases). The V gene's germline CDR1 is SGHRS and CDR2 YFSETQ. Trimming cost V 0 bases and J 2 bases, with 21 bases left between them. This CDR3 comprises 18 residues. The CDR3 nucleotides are TGCGCCAGCAGCTTGGTCGCCGACAGGATATCCGGGGCCTACGAGCAGTACTTC. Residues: CASSLVADRISGAYEQYF. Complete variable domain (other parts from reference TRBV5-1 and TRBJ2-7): KAGVTQTPRYLIKTRGQQVTLSCSPISGHRSVSWYQQTPGQGLQFLFEYFSETQRNKGNFPGRFSGRQFSNSRSEMNVSTLELGDSALYLCASSLVADRISGAYEQYFGPGTRLTVT.

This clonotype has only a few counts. The CDR3 protein is CASSPGPGTGPTDTQYF. As DNA, the CDR3 is TGTGCCAGCAGCCCCGGGCCTGGGACAGGACCCACAGATACGCAGTATTTT. The chain carries TRBV6-2 or TRBV6-3 and TRBJ2-3, with TRBD1 identical over 8 bases. With V trimmed by 6 bases and J by 2 bases, 13 bases remained unmatched. The CDR3 has 17 amino acids. The germline CDR1 and CDR2 sequences are MNHEY and SVGEGT.

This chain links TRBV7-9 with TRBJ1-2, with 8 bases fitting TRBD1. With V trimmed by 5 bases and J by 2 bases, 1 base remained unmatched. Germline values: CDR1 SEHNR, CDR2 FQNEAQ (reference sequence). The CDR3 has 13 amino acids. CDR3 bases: TGTGCCAGCAGCGGACAGGGAAACTATGGCTACACCTTC. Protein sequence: CASSGQGNYGYTF.

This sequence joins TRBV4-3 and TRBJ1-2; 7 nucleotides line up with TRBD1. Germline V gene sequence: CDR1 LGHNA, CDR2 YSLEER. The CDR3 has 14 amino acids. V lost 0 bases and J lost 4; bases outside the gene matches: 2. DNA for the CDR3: TGCGCCAGCAGCCAAGAAAGGGACAGCTATGGCTACACCTTC. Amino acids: CASSQERDSYGYTF.

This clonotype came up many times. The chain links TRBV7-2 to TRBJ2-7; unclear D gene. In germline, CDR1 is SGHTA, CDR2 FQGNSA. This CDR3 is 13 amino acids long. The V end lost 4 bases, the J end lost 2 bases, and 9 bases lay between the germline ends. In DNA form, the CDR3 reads TGTGCCAGCAGCTCGCGACGCGCCTACGAGCAGTACTTC. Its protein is CASSSRRAYEQYF.

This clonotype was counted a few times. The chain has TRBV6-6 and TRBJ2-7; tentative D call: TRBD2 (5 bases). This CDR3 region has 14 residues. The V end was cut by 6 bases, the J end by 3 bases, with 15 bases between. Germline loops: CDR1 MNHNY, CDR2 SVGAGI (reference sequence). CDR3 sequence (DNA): TGTGCCAGCAGCCCCGGACTGGAGAACTACGAGCAGTACGTC. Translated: CASSPGLENYEQYV.

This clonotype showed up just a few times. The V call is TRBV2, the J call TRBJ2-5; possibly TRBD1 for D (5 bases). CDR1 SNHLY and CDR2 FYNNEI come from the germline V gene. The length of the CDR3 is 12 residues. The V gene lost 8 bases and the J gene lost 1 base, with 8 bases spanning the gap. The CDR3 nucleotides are TGTGCCAGCGGGGCTCTCCAAGAGACCCAGTACTTC. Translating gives CASGALQETQYF.

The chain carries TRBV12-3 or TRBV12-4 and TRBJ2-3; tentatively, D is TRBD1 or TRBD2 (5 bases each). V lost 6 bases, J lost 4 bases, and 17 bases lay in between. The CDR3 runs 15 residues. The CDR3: CASSEGPGGPDTQYF. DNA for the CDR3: TGTGCCAGCAGCGAGGGGCCGGGTGGGCCAGATACGCAGTATTTT.

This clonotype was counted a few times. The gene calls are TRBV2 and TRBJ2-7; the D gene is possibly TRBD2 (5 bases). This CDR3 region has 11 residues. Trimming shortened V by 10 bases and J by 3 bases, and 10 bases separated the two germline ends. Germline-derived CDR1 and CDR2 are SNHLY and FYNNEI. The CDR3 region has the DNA TGTGCCAACGGGGATAGCTACGAGCAGTACTTC. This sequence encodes CANGDSYEQYF.

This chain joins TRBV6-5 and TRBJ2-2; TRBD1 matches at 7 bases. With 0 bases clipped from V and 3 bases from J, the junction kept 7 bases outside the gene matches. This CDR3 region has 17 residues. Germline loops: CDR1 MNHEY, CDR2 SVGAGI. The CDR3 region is CASSYSNRGPYTGELFF. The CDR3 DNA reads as TGTGCCAGCAGTTACTCCAACAGGGGACCCTACACCGGGGAGCTGTTTTTT.

CDR3 sequence: CASSYPGLPNTQYF. As DNA, the CDR3 is TGTGCCAGCAGTTACCCAGGACTCCCCAATACGCAGTATTTT. This chain uses TRBV6-2 or TRBV6-3 with TRBJ2-3, with a possible D match to TRBD2 (5 bases). The CDR3 runs 14 residues. Germline CDR1 is MNHEY and CDR2 is SVGEGT. Trimming removed 2 bases from V and 7 bases from J, with 13 bases in between.

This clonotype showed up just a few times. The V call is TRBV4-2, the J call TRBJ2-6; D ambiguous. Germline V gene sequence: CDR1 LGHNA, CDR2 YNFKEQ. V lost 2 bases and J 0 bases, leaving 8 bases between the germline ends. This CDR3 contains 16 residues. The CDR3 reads CASSQQASSGANVLTF. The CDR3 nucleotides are TGTGCCAGCAGCCAACAGGCCAGCTCTGGGGCCAACGTCCTGACTTTC.

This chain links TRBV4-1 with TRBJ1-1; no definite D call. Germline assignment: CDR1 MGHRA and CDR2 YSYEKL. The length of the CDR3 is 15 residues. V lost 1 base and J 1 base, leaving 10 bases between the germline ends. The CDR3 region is CASSQVRHKNTEAFF. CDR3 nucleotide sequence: TGCGCCAGCAGCCAAGTGAGACATAAGAACACTGAAGCTTTCTTT.

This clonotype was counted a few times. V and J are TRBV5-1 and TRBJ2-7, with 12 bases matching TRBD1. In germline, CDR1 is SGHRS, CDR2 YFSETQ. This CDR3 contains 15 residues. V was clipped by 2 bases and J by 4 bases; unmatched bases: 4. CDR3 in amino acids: CASSFGTGGEYEQYF. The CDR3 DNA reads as TGCGCCAGCAGCTTTGGGACAGGGGGCGAGTACGAGCAGTACTTC.

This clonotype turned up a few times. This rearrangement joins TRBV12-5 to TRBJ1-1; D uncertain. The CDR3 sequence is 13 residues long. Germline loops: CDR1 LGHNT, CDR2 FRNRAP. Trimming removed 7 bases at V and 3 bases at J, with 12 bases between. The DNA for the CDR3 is TGTGCTAGTGCCTCGCCCCGCGACACTGAAGCTTTCTTT. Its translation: CASASPRDTEAFF.

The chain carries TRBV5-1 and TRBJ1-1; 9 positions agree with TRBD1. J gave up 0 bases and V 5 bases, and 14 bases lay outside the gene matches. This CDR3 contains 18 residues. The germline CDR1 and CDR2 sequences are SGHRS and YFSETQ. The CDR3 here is CASSSSWTGALMNTEAFF. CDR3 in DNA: TGCGCCAGCAGTTCCTCCTGGACAGGGGCCTTAATGAACACTGAAGCTTTCTTT.

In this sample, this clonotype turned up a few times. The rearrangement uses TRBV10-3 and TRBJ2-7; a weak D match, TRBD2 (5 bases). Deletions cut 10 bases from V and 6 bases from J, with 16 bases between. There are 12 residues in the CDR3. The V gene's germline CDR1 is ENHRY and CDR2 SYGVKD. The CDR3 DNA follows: TGTGCCACGACGAATTATGGGAGCGAGCAGTACGTC. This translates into CATTNYGSEQYV.

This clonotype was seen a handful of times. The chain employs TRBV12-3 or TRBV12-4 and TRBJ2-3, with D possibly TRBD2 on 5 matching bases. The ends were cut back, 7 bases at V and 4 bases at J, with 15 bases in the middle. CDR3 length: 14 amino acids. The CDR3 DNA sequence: TGTGCCAGCACCACGGGCGCGGAGGCAGATACGCAGTATTTT. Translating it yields CASTTGAEADTQYF.

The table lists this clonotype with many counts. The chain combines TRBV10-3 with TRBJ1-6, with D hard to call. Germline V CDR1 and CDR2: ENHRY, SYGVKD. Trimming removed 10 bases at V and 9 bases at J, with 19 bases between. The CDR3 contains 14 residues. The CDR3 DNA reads TGTGCCACGTCTGAGGTCAGAGCCGGTTCACCCCTCCACTTT. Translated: CATSEVRAGSPLHF.

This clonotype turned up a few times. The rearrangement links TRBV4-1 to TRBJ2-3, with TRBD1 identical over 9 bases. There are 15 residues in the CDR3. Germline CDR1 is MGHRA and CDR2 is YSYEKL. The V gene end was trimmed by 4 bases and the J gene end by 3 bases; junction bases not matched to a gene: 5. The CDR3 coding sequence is TGCGCCAGCAGCCGGGGACAGGGCGGGACAGATACGCAGTATTTT. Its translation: CASSRGQGGTDTQYF.

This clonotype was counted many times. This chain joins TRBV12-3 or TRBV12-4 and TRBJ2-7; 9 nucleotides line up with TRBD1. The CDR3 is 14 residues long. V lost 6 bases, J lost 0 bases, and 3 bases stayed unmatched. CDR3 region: CASSRQGGSYEQYF. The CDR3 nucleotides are TGTGCCAGCAGCCGACAGGGGGGCTCCTACGAGCAGTACTTC.

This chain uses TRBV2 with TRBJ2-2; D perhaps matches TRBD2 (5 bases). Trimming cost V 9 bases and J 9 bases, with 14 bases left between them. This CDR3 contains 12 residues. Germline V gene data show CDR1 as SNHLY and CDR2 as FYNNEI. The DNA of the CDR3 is TGTGCCAGTGTGAATGAGGGCAGGGAGCTGTTTTTT. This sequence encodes CASVNEGRELFF.